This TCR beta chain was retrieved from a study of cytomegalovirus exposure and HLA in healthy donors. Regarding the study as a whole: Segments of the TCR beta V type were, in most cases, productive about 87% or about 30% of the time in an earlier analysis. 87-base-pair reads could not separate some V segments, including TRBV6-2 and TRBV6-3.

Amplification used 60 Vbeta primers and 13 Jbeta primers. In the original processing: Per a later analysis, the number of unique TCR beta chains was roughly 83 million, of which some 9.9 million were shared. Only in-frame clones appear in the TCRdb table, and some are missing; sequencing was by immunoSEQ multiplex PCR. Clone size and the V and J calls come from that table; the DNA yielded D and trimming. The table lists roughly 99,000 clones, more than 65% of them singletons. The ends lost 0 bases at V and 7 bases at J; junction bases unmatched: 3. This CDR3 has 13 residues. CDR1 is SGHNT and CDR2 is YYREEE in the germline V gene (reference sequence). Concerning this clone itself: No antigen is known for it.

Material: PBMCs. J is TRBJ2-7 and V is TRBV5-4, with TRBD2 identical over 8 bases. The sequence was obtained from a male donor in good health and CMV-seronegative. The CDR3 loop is CASSLGTSWEQYF. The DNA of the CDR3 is TGTGCCAGCAGCTTGGGGACTAGCTGGGAGCAGTACTTC.